The T cell receptor (beta chain) described here comes from a study of patients with pleural tuberculosis. This CDR3 region has 13 residues. The V gene end was trimmed by 6 bases and the J gene end by 7 bases; junction bases not matched to a gene: 8. Germline values: CDR1 KGHSH, CDR2 LQKENI. MiXCR was run by TCRdb on the reads, yielding one entry per CDR3 protein. The repertoire holds 40,000 to 55,000 distinct CDR3 sequences, about 6.8% seen once, with 16% in the top ten. This clonotype came up many times. The origin of this receptor is a human donor with pleural tuberculosis. The chain combines TRBV18 with TRBJ1-2; 7 nucleotides align to TRBD1. CDR3 loop: CASSLDRDFGYTF. CDR3 bases: TGTGCCAGCTCCCTTGACAGGGACTTTGGCTACACCTTC. The whole variable domain, filled in from reference TRBV18 and TRBJ1-2, reads NAGVMQNPRHLVRRRGQEARLRCSPMKGHSHVYWYRQLPEEGLKFMVYLQKENIIDESGMPKERFSAEFPKEGPSILRIQQVVRGDSAAYFCASSLDRDFGYTFGSGTRLTVV.